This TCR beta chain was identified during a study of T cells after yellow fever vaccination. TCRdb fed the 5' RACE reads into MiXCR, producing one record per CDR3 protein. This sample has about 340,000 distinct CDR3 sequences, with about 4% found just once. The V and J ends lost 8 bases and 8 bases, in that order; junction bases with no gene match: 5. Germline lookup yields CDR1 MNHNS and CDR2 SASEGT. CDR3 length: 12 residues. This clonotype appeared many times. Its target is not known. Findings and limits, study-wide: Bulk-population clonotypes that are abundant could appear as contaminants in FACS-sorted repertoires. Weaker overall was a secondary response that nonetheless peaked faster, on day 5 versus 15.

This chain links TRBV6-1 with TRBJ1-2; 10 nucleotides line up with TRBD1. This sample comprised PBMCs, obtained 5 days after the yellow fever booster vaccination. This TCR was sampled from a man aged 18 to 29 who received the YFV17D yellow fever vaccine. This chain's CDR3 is CASLRQGAGYTF. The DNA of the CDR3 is TGTGCCAGCCTGAGACAGGGGGCCGGCTACACCTTC.